This T cell receptor beta chain was captured by sequencing in a study of graft-versus-host responses after intestinal transplantation. Worth noting for this clone: What it binds is unknown.

Overall study findings and caveats: GvH clones were identified in recipient marrow, with some first appearing in ileum or blood. Early post-transplant HvG declines were associated with peak circulating GvH clone levels. Some patients had graft-donor T cell macrochimerism, and their allografts showed high graft-versus-host to host-versus-graft clonal ratios.

Produced via immunoSEQ multiplex PCR; TCRdb's table is partial and in-frame only. The data hold tens of thousands of clones, with 85% to 90% observed a single time. The germline V gene has CDR1 ENHRY and CDR2 SYGVKD. Trimming pared 0 bases from V and 1 base from J, leaving 4 bases between. The CDR3 is made up of 14 amino acids. The chain employs TRBV10-3 and TRBJ1-3, with D unresolved. The sample here was PBMCs, taken 26 days after transplant. This sequence originates from a human patient who received an intestinal transplant, so some T cells may come from the graft donor. The CDR3: CAISESQSGNTIYF. For the CDR3, the DNA is TGTGCCATCAGTGAGTCTCAGTCTGGAAACACCATATATTTT.